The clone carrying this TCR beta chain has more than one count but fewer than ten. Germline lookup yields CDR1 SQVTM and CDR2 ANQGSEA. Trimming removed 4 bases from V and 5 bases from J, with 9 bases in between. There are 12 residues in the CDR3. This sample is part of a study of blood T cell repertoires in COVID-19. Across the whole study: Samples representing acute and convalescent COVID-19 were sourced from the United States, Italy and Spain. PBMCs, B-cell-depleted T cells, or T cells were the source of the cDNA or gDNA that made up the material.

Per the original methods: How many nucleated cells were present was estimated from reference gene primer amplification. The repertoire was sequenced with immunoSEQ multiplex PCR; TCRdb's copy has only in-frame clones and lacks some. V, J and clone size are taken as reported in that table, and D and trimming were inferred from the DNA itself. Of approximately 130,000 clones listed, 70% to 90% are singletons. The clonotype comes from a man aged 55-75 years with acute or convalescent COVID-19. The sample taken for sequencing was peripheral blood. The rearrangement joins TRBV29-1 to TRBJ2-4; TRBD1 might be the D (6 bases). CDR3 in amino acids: CSVAQGENIQYF. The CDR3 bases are TGCAGCGTTGCACAGGGTGAAAACATTCAGTACTTC.